This passage covers 12 T cell receptor beta chains from one sample sequenced in a study of beta chain features in type 1 diabetes. The investigators reverse transcribed all of the isolated RNA, so they sequenced expressed TCRB transcripts. The data were produced by immunoSEQ multiplex PCR, yet TCRdb's version contains in-frame clones alone and is incomplete. The profile shows roughly 40,000 clones, around 60% of them singletons. The material sequenced was Tregs from blood. The receptors derive from a woman aged 30 to 39 in good health.

The chain has TRBV18 and TRBJ1-6, with 7 bases matching TRBD1. V shed 6 bases and J 6 bases; nucleotides not matched to a gene: 2. The germline V gene has CDR1 KGHSH and CDR2 LQKENI. CDR3 length equals 13 residues. CDR3 residues: CASSTGINSPLHF. The CDR3 DNA reads TGTGCCAGCTCGACAGGGATTAATTCACCCCTCCACTTT.

V gene TRBV7-9 combines with J gene TRBJ2-1; possible D gene TRBD2, 6 bases. The CDR3 covers 11 residues. Trimming pared 3 bases from V and 13 bases from J, leaving 10 bases between. Germline lookup yields CDR1 SEHNR and CDR2 FQNEAQ (reference sequence). The CDR3 DNA sequence: TGTGCCAGCAGCTTTCTAGCGAAACAGTTCTTC. This gives the protein CASSFLAKQFF.

The V gene is TRBV7-9, the J gene TRBJ1-2; D remains unclear. Germline assignment: CDR1 SEHNR and CDR2 FQNEAQ (reference sequence). V lost 4 bases to trimming and J lost 12 bases, with 15 bases between them. This CDR3 comprises 12 residues. CDR3 coding DNA: TGTGCCAGCAGCTCACTAAATCGGGGAAACACCTTC. It specifies CASSSLNRGNTF.

The genes are TRBV25-1 and TRBJ1-4; TRBD1 agrees at 9 bases. The germline CDR1 and CDR2 sequences are MGHDK and SYGVNS. The CDR3 loop spans 15 amino acids. Unmatched junction bases numbered 8, after V lost 5 bases and J lost 7 bases. As DNA, the CDR3 is TGTGCCAGCAGTACGCGACAGGGGGAAGTTGAAAAACTGTTTTTT. Protein sequence: CASSTRQGEVEKLFF.

This clone came up a few times. The chain links TRBV29-1 to TRBJ2-7; tentatively, D is TRBD1 (6 bases). This CDR3 contains 11 residues. Germline V gives CDR1 SQVTM, CDR2 ANQGSEA. V gave up 5 bases and J gave up 3 bases, with 8 bases separating them. In DNA, the CDR3 is TGCAGCGTTAGCAGGGGCTACGAGCAGTACTTC. As protein: CSVSRGYEQYF.

Only one count was recorded for this clone. J is TRBJ1-3 and V is TRBV9; 7 bases are a match to TRBD1. Trimming removed 3 bases from V and 0 bases from J; junction bases left unmatched: 9. CDR1 is SGDLS and CDR2 is YYNGEE in the germline V gene. There are 17 residues in the CDR3. The DNA for the CDR3 is TGTGCCAGCAGCGCTTTTGGACAGGCGAGCTCTGGAAACACCATATATTTT. As protein: CASSAFGQASSGNTIYF.

Comment on this clone: One junction end disagrees with the germline gene, perhaps due to a read error. The genes are TRBV5-1 and TRBJ2-1; D remains unclear. Germline CDR1 reads SGHRS; CDR2 reads YFSETQ. There are 14 residues in the CDR3. The CDR3 spells CASSLDSSNNEQFF. The CDR3 coding sequence is TGCGCCAGCAGCTTGGATAGCTCCAACAATGAGCAGTTCTTC.

The gene calls are TRBV7-2 and TRBJ1-3, with no clear D. Germline CDR1 SGHTA, CDR2 FQGNSA. The V and J ends lost 5 bases and 0 bases respectively, with 8 bases between them. This CDR3 has 14 residues. The CDR3 here is CASSAGFSGNTIYF. Here the CDR3 DNA reads TGTGCCAGCAGCGCGGGCTTCTCTGGAAACACCATATATTTT.

This chain joins TRBV7-3 and TRBJ2-1; TRBD2 aligns across 7 bases. The CDR3 spans 17 residues. Trimming removed 1 base from V and 5 bases from J; junction bases left unmatched: 11. CDR1 is SGHTA and CDR2 is FQGTGA in the germline V gene. The CDR3 spells CASSLNGGGLSNNEQFF. The CDR3 DNA sequence: TGTGCCAGCAGCTTAAATGGCGGGGGTCTTAGCAACAATGAGCAGTTCTTC.

The chain employs TRBV18 and TRBJ2-1; the match to TRBD1 covers 10 bases. CDR1 is KGHSH and CDR2 is LQKENI in the germline V gene. The CDR3 covers 15 residues. V gave up 6 bases and J gave up 7 bases; unmatched junction bases: 9. The CDR3 reads CASSLFPGQGNEQFF. For the CDR3, the DNA is TGTGCCAGCTCCTTATTCCCGGGACAGGGGAATGAGCAGTTCTTC. The whole variable domain, filled in from reference TRBV18 and TRBJ2-1, reads NAGVMQNPRHLVRRRGQEARLRCSPMKGHSHVYWYRQLPEEGLKFMVYLQKENIIDESGMPKERFSAEFPKEGPSILRIQQVVRGDSAAYFCASSLFPGQGNEQFFGPGTRLTVL.

V gene TRBV7-9 combines with J gene TRBJ1-2; D possibly corresponds to TRBD1 (5 bases). Trimming left V 5 bases short and J 10 bases short, with 20 bases between. The CDR3 is 14 amino acids. Germline CDR1 SEHNR, CDR2 FQNEAQ (reference sequence). CDR3 loop: CASSRLRTRSFYTF. The CDR3 region has the DNA TGTGCCAGCAGCCGATTGAGGACACGATCCTTCTACACCTTC.

The genes are TRBV6-6 and TRBJ2-1; 8 bases are shared with TRBD1. The CDR3 runs to 15 residues. With 4 bases clipped from V and 9 bases from J, the junction kept 11 bases outside the gene matches. Per the germline V gene, CDR1 is MNHNY and CDR2 is SVGAGI (reference sequence). CDR3 residues: CASSLDRVGGGEQFF. The CDR3 nucleotides are TGTGCCAGCAGTTTGGACAGGGTGGGCGGCGGTGAGCAGTTCTTC.